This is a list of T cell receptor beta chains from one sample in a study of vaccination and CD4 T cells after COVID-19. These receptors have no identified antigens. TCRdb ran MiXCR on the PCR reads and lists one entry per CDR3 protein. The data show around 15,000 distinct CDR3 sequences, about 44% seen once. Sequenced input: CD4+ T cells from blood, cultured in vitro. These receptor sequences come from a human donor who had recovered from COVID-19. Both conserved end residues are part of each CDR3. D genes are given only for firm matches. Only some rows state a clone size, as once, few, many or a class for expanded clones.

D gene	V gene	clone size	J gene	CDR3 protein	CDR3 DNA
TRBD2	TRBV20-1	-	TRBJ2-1	CSARKGGREAAYNEQFF	TGCAGTGCTCGTAAGGGGGGGCGGGAGGCTGCGTACAATGAGCAGTTCTTC
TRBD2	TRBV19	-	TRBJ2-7	CASSSLAGSYEQYF	TGTGCCAGTAGTAGCCTAGCGGGAAGCTACGAGCAGTACTTC
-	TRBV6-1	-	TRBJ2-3	CASRRTSTDTQYF	TGTGCCAGCAGACGGACTAGCACAGATACGCAGTATTTT
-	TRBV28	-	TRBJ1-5	CASSFSRGGGQPQHF	TGTGCCAGCAGTTTTTCCAGGGGCGGCGGCCAGCCCCAGCATTTT
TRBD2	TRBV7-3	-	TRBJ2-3	CASSLGLAGADTQYF	TGTGCCAGCAGCTTAGGGCTAGCGGGAGCAGATACGCAGTATTTT
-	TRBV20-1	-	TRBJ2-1	CSAREGRVDEQFF	TGCAGTGCTAGAGAGGGCAGGGTCGATGAGCAGTTCTTC
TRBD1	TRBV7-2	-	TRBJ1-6	CASSKRPGQGNSPLHF	TGTGCCAGCAGCAAACGACCGGGACAGGGTAATTCACCCCTCCACTTT
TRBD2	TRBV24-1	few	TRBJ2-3	CATSDRTSGSVTDTQYF	TGTGCCACCAGTGATCGGACTAGCGGGAGTGTCACAGATACGCAGTATTTT
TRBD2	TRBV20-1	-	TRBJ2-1	CSARDQRGYNEQFF	TGCAGTGCTAGAGATCAGCGGGGCTACAATGAGCAGTTCTTC
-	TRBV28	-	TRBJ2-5	CASTTLRNQETQYF	TGTGCCAGCACCACGTTGCGGAACCAAGAGACCCAGTACTTC
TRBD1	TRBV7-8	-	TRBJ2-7	CASSLNRGSSYEQYF	TGTGCCAGCAGCTTAAACAGGGGGAGCTCCTACGAGCAGTACTTC
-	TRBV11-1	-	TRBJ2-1	CASSTRSYNEQFF	TGTGCCAGCAGCACCCGCTCCTACAATGAGCAGTTCTTC
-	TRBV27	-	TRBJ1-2	CASSSNRGGSRKSGYGYTF	TGTGCCAGCAGCTCAAATCGGGGGGGGAGCAGAAAGAGTGGCTATGGCTACACCTTC
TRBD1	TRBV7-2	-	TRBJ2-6	CASSFTGVGANVLTF	TGTGCCAGCAGCTTCACAGGGGTTGGGGCCAACGTCCTGACTTTC
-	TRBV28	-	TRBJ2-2	CASSPQTVGELFF	TGTGCCAGCAGTCCGCAGACAGTCGGGGAGCTGTTTTTT
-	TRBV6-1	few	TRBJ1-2	CASSEAPAWDGYTF	TGTGCCAGCAGTGAAGCGCCAGCCTGGGATGGCTACACCTTC
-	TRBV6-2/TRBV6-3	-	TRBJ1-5	CAIGRPRNQPQHF	TGTGCCATAGGAAGGCCCCGAAATCAGCCCCAGCATTTT
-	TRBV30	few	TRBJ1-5	CAWSDDSNQPQHF	TGTGCCTGGAGCGACGATAGCAATCAGCCCCAGCATTTT
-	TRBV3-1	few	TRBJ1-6	CASSLRGGDNSPLHF	TGTGCCAGCAGCCTTCGGGGGGGCGATAATTCACCCCTCCACTTT
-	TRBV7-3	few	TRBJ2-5	CASSLTGAGALQETQYF	TGTGCCAGCAGCTTGACTGGTGCAGGGGCTCTGCAAGAGACCCAGTACTTC
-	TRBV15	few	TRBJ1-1	CATSLSQGETEAFF	TGTGCCACCAGCCTTTCGCAGGGAGAGACTGAAGCTTTCTTT